The 5 T cell receptor beta chains given below trace back to one sample, sequenced in a study of shared clonotypes between healthy human individuals. Cells designated naive CD8 were CD45RO-negative and were positively selected for CCR7, with terminally differentiated effector memory CD45RA+ cells excluded. The data were produced by immunoSEQ multiplex PCR, yet TCRdb's version contains in-frame clones alone and is incomplete. The sample shows around 2.1 million clones, more than 85% of them seen only once. Source material: naive CD8+ T cells from PBMCs. These receptors were taken from a man between 18 and 29 years old in good health. Some clones in this sample may be carry-over from other donors' samples.

V usage is TRBV6-4 and J usage is TRBJ1-5; D not resolved. The V end lost 2 bases, the J end lost 1 base, and 12 bases lay between the germline ends. CDR1 and CDR2 from the germline V gene are MRHNA and SNTAGT. The CDR3 length is 16 residues. CDR3 region: CASSDPDKYSNQPQHF. The CDR3 coding sequence is TGTGCCAGCAGTGACCCCGACAAATACAGCAATCAGCCCCAGCATTTT.

The chain carries TRBV9 and TRBJ2-1, with D possibly being TRBD2 (7 bases). Trimming stripped 3 bases from V and 0 bases from J, with 13 bases between. In germline, CDR1 is SGDLS, CDR2 YYNGEE. This CDR3 contains 16 residues. The CDR3 loop is CASSAPGGASYNEQFF. The CDR3, as DNA: TGTGCCAGCAGCGCCCCGGGGGGCGCCTCCTACAATGAGCAGTTCTTC.

This clone appeared a single time. This chain's CDR3 is CASSQDRETQYF. The CDR3 bases are TGTGCCAGCAGCCAGGATCGAGAGACCCAGTACTTC. The chain is built from TRBV7-8 and TRBJ2-5, with D unclear. Germline CDR1 and CDR2: SGHVS and FQNEAQ. The CDR3 length is 12 residues. V was trimmed by 5 bases and J by 4 bases, leaving 8 bases between them.

V and J are TRBV15 and TRBJ1-3; D possibly corresponds to TRBD1 (5 bases). Trimming left V 0 bases short and J 4 bases short, with 16 bases between. CDR1 is LNHNV, CDR2 YYDKDF, per germline (reference sequence). There are 17 residues in the CDR3. CDR3 coding DNA: TGTGCCACCAGCAGAGATTTGGCAAACGAGGGGGGAAACACCATATATTTT. It translates to CATSRDLANEGGNTIYF.

The V call is TRBV7-6, the J call TRBJ2-2; 11 bases map to TRBD2. The V gene end was trimmed by 0 bases and the J gene end by 0 bases; junction bases not matched to a gene: 6. Germline V gene sequence: CDR1 SGHVS, CDR2 FNYEAQ. CDR3 length equals 19 residues. This CDR3 is CASSLALAGGPSNTGELFF. The CDR3 DNA reads TGTGCCAGCAGCTTAGCGTTAGCGGGAGGGCCATCGAACACCGGGGAGCTGTTTTTT. The full variable domain, with the rest looked up from reference TRBV7-6 and TRBJ2-2, is GAGVSQSPRYKVTKRGQDVALRCDPISGHVSLYWYRQALGQGPEFLTYFNYEAQQDKSGLPNDRFSAERPEGSISTLTIQRTEQRDSAMYRCASSLALAGGPSNTGELFFGEGSRLTVL.